These 29 T cell receptor beta chains were sequenced from one sample in a study of T cells after yellow fever vaccination. TCRdb independently ran MiXCR on the 5' RACE reads; one entry per CDR3 protein. Of roughly 300,000 distinct CDR3 sequences in the sample, approximately 8% are singletons; the top ten hold approximately 15%. Sample: PBMCs, taken about 41 days after the first yellow fever vaccination. Receptor source: a young man who received the YFV17D yellow fever vaccine.

There are a few counts of this clonotype. The chain joins TRBV9 to TRBJ1-6; D gene ambiguous. There are 13 residues in the CDR3. V was cut by 0 bases and J by 14 bases, with 12 bases left in between. Looked up from germline, CDR1 is SGDLS and CDR2 is YYNGEE. The CDR3 nucleotides are TGTGCCAGCAGCGTAGCCCTAGTGAGCACCCTCCACTTT. The encoded protein is CASSVALVSTLHF.

The chain is built from TRBV24-1 and TRBJ2-1; D is unclear. Germline CDR1 reads KGHDR; CDR2 reads SFDVKD. The V end was cut by 3 bases, the J end by 12 bases, with 17 bases between. The CDR3 is made up of 14 amino acids. The CDR3 DNA follows: TGTGCCACCAGTGATCCCGGACGGTTTAGTGGGCAGTTCTTC. Its translation is CATSDPGRFSGQFF.

This clonotype was counted a few times. This chain links TRBV5-1 with TRBJ1-1, with D maybe TRBD1 (6 bases). Per the germline V gene, CDR1 is SGHRS and CDR2 is YFSETQ. The V end was cut by 8 bases, the J end by 5 bases, with 19 bases between. The CDR3 has 14 residues. As DNA, the CDR3 is TGCGCCAGTACGGGTCCGCTTACAGGGACTGAAGCTTTCTTT. This encodes CASTGPLTGTEAFF.

This clonotype has only a few counts. The genes are TRBV6-2 or TRBV6-3 and TRBJ1-2; D perhaps matches TRBD1 (6 bases). Trimming cost V 2 bases and J 3 bases, with 16 bases left between them. The CDR3 consists of 16 residues. Germline V CDR1 and CDR2: MNHEY, SVGEGT. CDR3 bases: TGTGCCAGCAGTTACGGGCCCTCCTGGACAGACTATGGCTACACCTTC. Protein: CASSYGPSWTDYGYTF.

This chain uses TRBV7-2 with TRBJ2-7; D is perhaps TRBD1 (6 bases). Germline V gene data show CDR1 as SGHTA and CDR2 as FQGNSA. The length of the CDR3 is 15 residues. Between the trimmed V and J ends, which lost 3 bases and 4 bases, there was a span of 16 bases. The CDR3 DNA reads as TGTGCCAGCAGCTTTGGTGGGGGCCGGAATTACGAGCAGTACTTC. Translated, it gives CASSFGGGRNYEQYF. Looking up the rest from reference TRBV7-2 and TRBJ2-7 gives the full variable domain: GAGVSQSPSNKVTEKGKDVELRCDPISGHTALYWYRQSLGQGLEFLIYFQGNSAPDKSGLPSDRFSAERTGGSVSTLTIQRTQQEDSAVYLCASSFGGGRNYEQYFGPGTRLTVT.

This clonotype was seen a handful of times. CDR3 residues: CASTDGGRLAGVDTQYF. CDR3 DNA: TGTGCCAGCACCGACGGCGGGAGGCTAGCGGGGGTGGATACGCAGTATTTT. V is TRBV5-4 and J is TRBJ2-3, with 10 bases lining up with TRBD2. CDR3 size: 17 residues. V dropped 6 bases and J dropped 6; count of bases not matched to a gene: 16. Germline CDR1 and CDR2: SGHNT and YYREEE (reference sequence).

The chain recombines TRBV28 with TRBJ1-5; no clear D. Trimming shortened V by 4 bases and J by 0 bases, and 10 bases separated the two germline ends. CDR1 and CDR2 from the germline V gene are MDHEN and SYDVKM. This CDR3 spans 15 amino acids. The CDR3 nucleotides are TGTGCCAGCAGTTCCCCCCTATATAGCAATCAGCCCCAGCATTTT. Protein product: CASSSPLYSNQPQHF.

The chain carries TRBV6-6 and TRBJ2-7, with a weak D call TRBD1 (6 bases). The CDR3 is made up of 13 amino acids. The V gene's germline CDR1 is MNHNY and CDR2 SVGAGI (reference sequence). V was cut by 5 bases and J by 2 bases, with 10 bases left in between. The CDR3 sequence is CASSMRTAYEQYV. CDR3 nucleotides: TGTGCCAGCAGTATGCGGACAGCCTACGAGCAGTACGTC.

This clonotype was counted at least ten times. This chain connects TRBV2 to TRBJ2-5; 10 bases line up with TRBD2. The CDR3 length is 15 residues. Germline loops: CDR1 SNHLY, CDR2 FYNNEI. The J segment lost 6 bases and the V segment lost 4 bases, leaving 8 bases of the junction unmatched. The CDR3: CASSVGERGGQTQYF. CDR3 bases: TGTGCCAGCAGTGTGGGCGAGCGGGGGGGCCAGACCCAGTACTTC. Full variable domain (rest looked up from reference TRBV2 and TRBJ2-5): EPEVTQTPSHQVTQMGQEVILRCVPISNHLYFYWYRQILGQKVEFLVSFYNNEISEKSEIFDDQFSVERPDGSNFTLKIRSTKLEDSAMYFCASSVGERGGQTQYFGPGTRLLVL.

This clonotype was seen a few times. The J gene is TRBJ1-6, the V gene TRBV7-6; weak D call: TRBD1 (6 bases). Trimming pared 1 base from V and 9 bases from J, leaving 10 bases between. In germline, CDR1 is SGHVS, CDR2 FNYEAQ. The CDR3 extends over 14 amino acids. The CDR3 DNA reads as TGTGCCAGCAGCTTAGAACAGGGATCTTCACCCCTCCACTTT. This sequence encodes CASSLEQGSSPLHF.

The chain links TRBV2 to TRBJ1-1, with D unresolved. The CDR3 has 13 amino acids. V was trimmed by 4 bases and J by 0 bases, leaving 6 bases between them. Germline loops: CDR1 SNHLY, CDR2 FYNNEI. The CDR3 region is CASSVDVNTEAFF. CDR3 in DNA: TGTGCCAGCAGTGTCGACGTGAACACTGAAGCTTTCTTT.

The sample holds a few counts of this clonotype. The genes are TRBV4-3 and TRBJ2-3; either TRBD1 or TRBD2 may fit D (5 bases each). The V gene lost 4 bases and the J gene lost 4 bases, with 9 bases spanning the gap. The CDR3 has 13 residues. CDR1 LGHNA and CDR2 YSLEER come from the germline V gene. CDR3 sequence (DNA): TGCGCCAGCAGCCGGGGGAGCTCAGATACGCAGTATTTT. It codes for CASSRGSSDTQYF.

This clonotype occurred many times. The chain couples TRBV5-8 to TRBJ1-6; D is unclear. Germline assignment: CDR1 SGHTS and CDR2 YDEGEE. The CDR3 has 15 residues. V gave up 0 bases and J gave up 6 bases, with 10 bases separating them. DNA for the CDR3: TGTGCCAGCAGCTTGGAAGGGTTTAGTAATTCACCCCTCCACTTT. Amino acid sequence: CASSLEGFSNSPLHF.

This clonotype was counted many times. J is TRBJ1-1 and V is TRBV6-1; D perhaps matches TRBD1 (5 bases). The V gene's germline CDR1 is MNHNS and CDR2 SASEGT. The length of the CDR3 is 14 residues. Trimming pared 4 bases from V and 0 bases from J, leaving 9 bases between. In DNA, the CDR3 is TGTGCCAGCAGTGCCCAGGGTATGAACACTGAAGCTTTCTTT. It yields the protein CASSAQGMNTEAFF.

This clonotype was counted only a few times. The V gene is TRBV7-2, the J gene TRBJ1-1; 11 positions agree with TRBD1. Germline CDR1 reads SGHTA; CDR2 reads FQGNSA. Germline trimming cut 5 bases from V and 6 bases from J; bases unmatched to any gene: 8. This CDR3 is built from 15 residues. CDR3 nucleotides: TGTGCCAGCAGCCCGAGGACAGGGGGCTTTTCTGAAGCTTTCTTT. Protein: CASSPRTGGFSEAFF.

This clonotype was counted a few times. The gene calls are TRBV20-1 and TRBJ1-2; 7 nucleotides match TRBD1. Unmatched junction bases numbered 8, after V lost 5 bases and J lost 5 bases. From germline, CDR1 is DFQATT and CDR2 SNEGSKA (reference sequence). The CDR3 length is 13 residues. As DNA, the CDR3 is TGCAGTGCTGGCAAGGGGGCCGGTTATGGCTACACCTTC. It codes for CSAGKGAGYGYTF.

This clonotype has a handful of counts. This chain links TRBV6-2 or TRBV6-3 with TRBJ2-2; 8 bases match TRBD1. Germline-derived CDR1 and CDR2 are MNHEY and SVGEGT. Trimming removed 6 bases from V and 7 bases from J; junction bases left unmatched: 7. The CDR3 is 14 residues long. The CDR3 DNA reads as TGTGCCAGCAGAAAGACAGGGGCCCGCGGGGAGCTGTTTTTT. It codes for CASRKTGARGELFF.

This clonotype was observed a few times. This rearrangement joins TRBV20-1 to TRBJ1-2; D gene ambiguous. Germline V CDR1 and CDR2: DFQATT, SNEGSKA (reference sequence). This CDR3 region has 13 residues. CDR3 in amino acids: CNPGTISNYGYTF. CDR3 DNA sequence: TGCAATCCAGGAACCATTTCTAACTATGGCTACACCTTC.

V gene TRBV5-1 combines with J gene TRBJ1-1; D gene uncertain. The CDR3 covers 15 residues. The V gene's germline CDR1 is SGHRS and CDR2 YFSETQ. The V end was cut by 0 bases, the J end by 6 bases, with 15 bases between. In DNA, the CDR3 is TGCGCCAGCAGCTTGGGCGACCCTGAACACTCTGAAGCTTTCTTT. Amino acid sequence: CASSLGDPEHSEAFF.

The CDR3 DNA reads TGTGCCAGCAGACCGGGACTAGCGGGTTGGACTGAGCAGTTCTTC. Its protein is CASRPGLAGWTEQFF. The chain employs TRBV7-2 and TRBJ2-1; 12 bases fit TRBD2. The CDR3 covers 15 residues. Germline assignment: CDR1 SGHTA and CDR2 FQGNSA. V lost 6 bases and J lost 9; bases outside the gene matches: 9.

This clonotype was recorded a few times. J is TRBJ2-7 and V is TRBV19; 12 bases map to TRBD1. Trimming took 8 bases from V and 7 from J; bases not matched to a gene: 9. This CDR3 is built from 14 residues. The germline V gene has CDR1 LNHDA and CDR2 SQIVND (reference sequence). CDR3: CASAPGTGGREQYF. The CDR3 bases are TGTGCCAGTGCACCCGGGACAGGGGGCAGGGAGCAGTACTTC.

In this sample, this clonotype turned up a few times. The chain has TRBV10-3 and TRBJ2-7, with D possibly matching TRBD1 (6 bases). V lost 0 bases to trimming and J lost 3 bases, with 12 bases between them. The V gene's germline CDR1 is ENHRY and CDR2 SYGVKD. This CDR3 spans 15 amino acids. The chain's CDR3 is CAISESQDSLYEQYV. The CDR3 DNA reads TGTGCCATCAGTGAGTCTCAGGACAGCCTCTACGAGCAGTACGTC.

The sample holds a few counts of this clonotype. The rearrangement links TRBV4-3 to TRBJ1-6; 8 bases line up with TRBD1. The V and J ends lost 0 bases and 7 bases, in that order; junction bases with no gene match: 8. CDR3 length: 17 residues. Looked up from germline, CDR1 is LGHNA and CDR2 is YSLEER. CDR3 region: CASSQDRQGATNSPLHF. DNA for the CDR3: TGCGCCAGCAGCCAAGATCGGCAGGGGGCCACCAATTCACCCCTCCACTTT.

About this clonotype itself: A much larger clone differs from this one at a single base, so this may be a read error. The chain employs TRBV6-1 and TRBJ2-5; maybe TRBD2 (5 bases). CDR3 length equals 16 residues. Trimming stripped 2 bases from V and 5 bases from J, with 18 bases between. Germline CDR1 MNHNS, CDR2 SASEGT. Here the CDR3 DNA reads TGTGCCAGCAGTGAAAATTATCAGGAGGCTCAGGAGACCCAGTACTTC. This gives the protein CASSENYQEAQETQYF.

In its sample, this clonotype was seen a few times. V usage is TRBV30 and J usage is TRBJ1-1, with D uncertain. The germline V gene encodes CDR1 GTSNPN and CDR2 SVGIG (reference sequence). This CDR3 has 12 residues. V lost 6 bases to trimming and J lost 3 bases, with 11 bases between them. CDR3 sequence: CACIQPYTEAFF. CDR3 DNA sequence: TGTGCCTGCATACAACCCTACACTGAAGCTTTCTTT.

The genes are TRBV7-2 and TRBJ1-2; unclear D gene. CDR1 and CDR2 from the germline V gene are SGHTA and FQGNSA. V was cut by 3 bases and J by 8 bases, with 13 bases left in between. The CDR3 extends over 13 amino acids. Here the CDR3 reads CASSFSGVEGYTF. As DNA, the CDR3 is TGTGCCAGCAGCTTTTCCGGGGTGGAGGGCTACACCTTC.

The CDR3 bases are TGCAGCGTTCGGGAGGAGGGATCTAGCTACACCTTC. It specifies CSVREEGSSYTF. The V and J genes are TRBV29-1 and TRBJ1-2, with no clear D. Trimming pared 5 bases from V and 9 bases from J, leaving 16 bases between. CDR1 and CDR2 (germline): SQVTM, ANQGSEA. The CDR3 length is 12 residues.

This clonotype appeared a few times. The chain has TRBV6-2 or TRBV6-3 and TRBJ1-6; no firm D call. Germline lookup yields CDR1 MNHEY and CDR2 SVGEGT. The length of the CDR3 is 16 residues. Trimming stripped 2 bases from V and 6 bases from J, with 14 bases between. The CDR3 sequence is CASSYEYGESNSPLHF. The CDR3 region has the DNA TGTGCCAGCAGTTACGAATACGGGGAGAGTAATTCACCCCTCCACTTT.

This clonotype has only a few counts. In DNA, the CDR3 is TGTGCCAGCTCACCAGCGGGACAGGGGAGAGAGACCCAGTACTTC. Protein sequence: CASSPAGQGRETQYF. The V and J genes are TRBV18 and TRBJ2-5; 10 positions agree with TRBD1. Germline CDR1 and CDR2: KGHSH and LQKENI. There are 15 residues in the CDR3. V was clipped by 2 bases and J by 4 bases; unmatched bases: 4.